Below, one TCR beta chain is given with its context. This specimen comes from a study of patients and donors after allogeneic stem cell transplantation. Germline assignment: CDR1 LGHDT and CDR2 YNNKEL (reference sequence). CDR3 length: 15 amino acids. The V end lost 4 bases, the J end lost 5 bases, and 18 bases lay between the germline ends. TCRdb reprocessed the RT-PCR reads via MiXCR and lists one record per CDR3 protein. The table has roughly 960,000 distinct CDR3 sequences, about a sixth seen once. The receptor's source is a human donor who was either an allogeneic HSCT recipient or a stem cell or donor lymphocyte infusion donor (not recorded which). It is not recorded whose cells these are; they may come from a transplant donor. The sequencing sample was made of blood, either unsorted or a sorted T cell fraction (not recorded which). This chain joins TRBV3-1 and TRBJ2-7; the D is unclear. CDR3 nucleotide sequence: TGTGCCAGCAGCCCCTCGAGCCGCTACTCTGACGAGCAGTACTTC. Its translation: CASSPSSRYSDEQYF.